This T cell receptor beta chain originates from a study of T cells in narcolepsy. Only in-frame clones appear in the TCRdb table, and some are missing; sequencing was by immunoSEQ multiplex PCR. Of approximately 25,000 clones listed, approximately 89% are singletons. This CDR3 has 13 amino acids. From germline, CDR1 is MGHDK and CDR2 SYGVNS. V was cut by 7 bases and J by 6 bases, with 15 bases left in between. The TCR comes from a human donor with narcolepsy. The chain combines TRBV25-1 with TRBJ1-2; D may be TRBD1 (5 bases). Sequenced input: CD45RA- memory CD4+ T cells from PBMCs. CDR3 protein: CASTEKGMNGYTF. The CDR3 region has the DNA TGTGCCAGCACCGAAAAGGGGATGAATGGCTACACCTTC.